The rows below give T cell receptor beta chains drawn from one sample of a study of blood T cell repertoires in COVID-19. Clones were sequenced by immunoSEQ multiplex PCR, and TCRdb holds only the in-frame ones, with some missing. The top ten hold about 2.7% of the sample, which has 200,000 to 300,000 clones, about 89% seen once. The sequencing input was PBMCs or T cells enriched from blood (not recorded which). The source is a woman aged 18 to 35 who had recovered from COVID-19. Both conserved end residues are part of each CDR3. The D gene is left open where the match is weak. Expanded clones get a size class; other rows say once, few or many, or leave the size out.

-	TRBJ2-3	-	TRBV29-1	CSGLARVWGKDTDTQYF	TGCAGCGGTCTAGCGAGAGTCTGGGGGAAAGACACAGATACGCAGTATTTT
-	TRBJ1-1	once	TRBV30	CAWSERGPRWTEAFF	TGTGCCTGGAGTGAAAGGGGTCCCCGGTGGACTGAAGCTTTCTTT
-	TRBJ2-7	-	TRBV9	CASSPRGTYEQYF	TGTGCCAGCAGCCCCCGCGGGACCTACGAGCAGTACTTC
-	TRBJ1-1	many	TRBV6-2/TRBV6-3	CASSYRGTGTEAFF	TGTGCCAGCAGTTACCGGGGGACGGGCACTGAAGCTTTCTTT
TRBD1	TRBJ1-6	-	TRBV4-2	CASSQDLGTGKSSPLHF	TGTGCCAGCAGCCAAGATTTAGGGACAGGGAAGAGTTCACCCCTCCACTTT
TRBD1	TRBJ1-2	-	TRBV5-1	CASSLEGTGLLNYGYTF	TGCGCCAGCAGCTTGGAAGGGACAGGCCTCCTTAACTATGGCTACACCTTC
-	TRBJ1-2	-	TRBV18	CASSPERRLEGRFYGYTF	TGTGCCAGCTCACCAGAGCGGCGACTAGAGGGGAGGTTCTATGGCTACACCTTC
-	TRBJ1-5	-	TRBV28	CASTTGNQPQHF	TGTGCCAGCACCACGGGCAATCAGCCCCAGCATTTT
TRBD1	TRBJ2-2	-	TRBV7-9	CASSLGPGQLNTGELFF	TGTGCCAGCAGCTTAGGGCCGGGACAGTTGAACACCGGGGAGCTGTTTTTT
-	TRBJ1-2	-	TRBV6-6	CASSYSTMGGYTF	TGTGCCAGCAGTTACTCGACTATGGGTGGCTACACCTTC
TRBD2	TRBJ2-3	once	TRBV9	CASSLGLASGVFLISTDTQYF	TGTGCCAGCAGCCTCGGGTTGGCTAGCGGGGTTTTCCTAATATCCACAGATACGCAGTATTTT